The sequence of this T cell receptor beta chain was determined in a study of T cell responses to AZD1222 COVID-19 vaccine (dated by TCRdb to 2020 to 2023). About the full investigation: AZD1222 recipients whose second dose came at about 4 weeks and those whose second dose came at about 12 weeks were combined into one group, since spike-specific TCR depth and breadth did not differ between the two schedules. TCR sequencing was performed for about 250 trial participants, of whom roughly 200 were given two doses of AZD1222 and approximately 25 were given two doses of MenACWY control vaccine. Trial participants were enrolled by age into subgroups of 18-55, 56-69 and 70-plus years, and around 150, 28 and 57 TCR-sequenced participants, respectively, were included in these subgroups. On the study overall, not on this receptor specifically: Most participants were white British and females outnumbered males, and the authors suggested that clonal diversity may have been underestimated. The whole spike protein was spanned by vaccine-associated CD4 TCRs, and dominant responses were seen in regions 160-218 and 743-854. In the small 56-69-year group, the increase in depth fell short of significance, most likely because of low power. Only a handful of AZD1222 recipients were SARS-CoV-2 seropositive at baseline, limiting conclusions about previously exposed vaccinees. Reportedly, almost half of the unique spike-specific TCRs recognized epitopes lying outside the regions that are mutated in the B.1.351 and B.1.1.7 variants. Because no day 14 peak-response samples were available, repertoires were characterized only after the peak T cell response. Spike-specific TCR breadth and depth rose significantly after two AZD1222 doses compared with day 0 and with MenACWY recipients.

Taken with the paper, the label for time point translates to: baseline before first vaccination. Vaccinee samples were obtained from the UK trials COV001 and COV002, which included a single-blind randomized controlled phase 2/3 trial of AZD1222 (ChAdOx1 nCoV-19) in healthy adults. Trial participant PBMC samples were collected at day 0 and day 28 after the second dose for TCRbeta chain sequencing. The CDR3 regions of human TCRbeta chains were analyzed by immunosequencing. As for the authors' bioinformatics: Repertoire TCRs were matched against a reference library of SARS-CoV-2-specific TCRs generated with the MIRA antigen-specificity platform. Breadth was defined as the fraction of unique TCRs that were SARS-CoV-2-associated, and depth was defined as the fraction of total T cells that were SARS-CoV-2-associated. Using the MIRA data, every spike-specific TCR was mapped to the spike region that the TCR reacted to and assigned to either a CD4 or a CD8 class. Log10-transformed breadth and depth values were compared by one-way ANOVA with Sidak's multiple comparisons tests. Imported from immuneACCESS, the table was reduced by TCRdb to in-frame sequences with V and J called. These copies leave out some clones; in studies compared against another copy, an unresolved V gene accounts for under half, and the cause of the remainder is not known. For V, J and clone size, that table is used; D and trimming come from the DNA. Counted in this sample were roughly 140,000 clones; 75% to 90% of them appeared once. About 4.8% of the sample is in the top ten clones.

The CDR3 sequence holds 14 residues, the cysteine and phenylalanine included. Just the 42-base CDR3 DNA is kept, in frame starting at base 1. Sequences SGHRS (CDR1) and YFSETQ (CDR2) are obtained from the germline V gene. V and J lose 4 bases and 4 bases, and a span of 14 bases separates them. Note on this clone: Its antigen is not yet known. Base qualities were left out, and no much larger clone turns up one base away.

The TCR originated in an adult in good health. Source: peripheral blood, taken on day 0 of AZD1222 vaccination. Recombination linked TRBV5-1 to TRBJ1-1; confidence is insufficient to name the D gene. For the CDR3, the sequence is CASSQPRSGTEAFF. The DNA sequence is given as TGCGCCAGCAGCCAACCCAGGTCGGGCACTGAAGCTTTCTTT.